Following are 11 T cell receptor beta chains from one sample sequenced in a study of early T cells in non-severe SARS-CoV-2 infection. Each CDR3 protein is one row after TCRdb ran MiXCR on the 5' RACE reads. The sample includes tens of thousands of distinct CDR3 sequences, roughly 4.7% of them seen just once. The sample consisted of whole blood. These receptors came from an adult who was a healthcare worker with PCR-confirmed SARS-CoV-2 infection or an uninfected control (not recorded which).

There are many counts of this clonotype. The rearrangement joins TRBV18 to TRBJ2-1; 13 nucleotides match TRBD2. The germline gives CDR1 KGHSH, CDR2 LQKENI. V lost 6 bases to trimming and J lost 5 bases; unmatched junction nucleotides: 7. The CDR3 consists of 16 residues. The CDR3 nucleotides read TGTGCCAGCTCCTTACCCGGGACTAGCGGGAACAATGAGCAGTTCTTC. Amino acids: CASSLPGTSGNNEQFF.

Many counts were recorded for this clonotype. The V gene is TRBV30, the J gene TRBJ2-7; 8 nucleotides agree with TRBD1. The CDR3 runs 12 residues. Germline V CDR1 and CDR2: GTSNPN, SVGIG (reference sequence). With 1 base clipped from V and 6 bases from J, the junction kept 2 bases outside the gene matches. The chain's CDR3 is CAWSGTGREQYF. CDR3 nucleotides: TGTGCCTGGAGTGGGACAGGGCGCGAGCAGTACTTC. The variable domain in full, with the rest retrieved from reference TRBV30 and TRBJ2-7, is SQTIHQWPATLVQPVGSPLSLECTVEGTSNPNLYWYRQAAGRGLQLLFYSVGIGQISSEVPQNLSASRPQDRQFILSSKKLLLSDSGFYLCAWSGTGREQYFGPGTRLTVT.

This clonotype was seen many times. This sequence joins TRBV18 and TRBJ1-6, with D possibly TRBD1 on 5 matching bases. Germline V gives CDR1 KGHSH, CDR2 LQKENI. This CDR3 contains 16 residues. Trimming stripped 6 bases from V and 0 bases from J, with 12 bases between. The CDR3 sequence: CASSGASNSYNSPLHF. The CDR3 region has the DNA TGTGCCAGCTCCGGGGCATCCAACTCCTATAATTCACCCCTCCACTTT.

This clonotype was seen repeatedly, ten times or more. The genes are TRBV20-1 and TRBJ1-1, with D unclear. Germline assignment: CDR1 DFQATT and CDR2 SNEGSKA (reference sequence). The CDR3 covers 11 residues. V was trimmed by 6 bases and J by 5 bases, leaving 10 bases between them. Written as DNA, the CDR3 is TGCAGTGCCTATCCCAGTACTGAAGCTTTCTTT. It codes for CSAYPSTEAFF.

The table lists this clonotype with a few counts. J is TRBJ1-5 and V is TRBV5-1, with 10 bases that match TRBD1. V trimming: 4 bases; J trimming: 2 bases; junction bases outside the gene matches: 3. CDR1 and CDR2 from the germline V gene are SGHRS and YFSETQ. This CDR3 contains 15 residues. The CDR3 is CASSPGTGGNQPQHF. In DNA form, the CDR3 reads TGCGCCAGCAGCCCCGGGACAGGGGGCAATCAGCCCCAGCATTTT.

Judged by abundance, this clonotype is medium-sized. This chain connects TRBV7-2 to TRBJ2-1; 7 bases agree with TRBD1. The CDR3 loop spans 15 amino acids. CDR1 and CDR2 (germline): SGHTA, FQGNSA. The V segment lost 5 bases and the J segment 8 bases; nucleotides outside the gene matches: 12. In DNA, the CDR3 is TGTGCCAGCAGCCCCCGGGACAGAAACCCCGATGAGCAGTTCTTC. Its translation is CASSPRDRNPDEQFF.

This clonotype showed up many times. The V gene is TRBV6-5, the J gene TRBJ2-7, with TRBD1 identical over 9 bases. CDR1 and CDR2 (germline): MNHEY, SVGAGI. The CDR3 covers 15 residues. V lost 6 bases, J lost 7 bases, and 13 bases stayed unmatched. The CDR3: CASSRGQGSFQEQYF. CDR3 in DNA: TGTGCCAGCAGCCGAGGACAGGGGTCCTTTCAGGAGCAGTACTTC.

This clonotype was seen repeatedly, ten times or more. The CDR3 region is CASSVGAGVEDTQYF. As DNA, the CDR3 is TGTGCCAGCAGCGTAGGAGCGGGGGTTGAAGATACGCAGTATTTT. This rearrangement joins TRBV9 to TRBJ2-3; TRBD2 matches 8 bases. The junction had 5 bases not matched to a gene; V was cut back by 0 bases and J by 5 bases. The CDR3 covers 15 residues. Germline loops: CDR1 SGDLS, CDR2 YYNGEE.

In its sample, this clonotype was seen many times. V is TRBV3-1 and J is TRBJ2-7, with 12 bases that match TRBD2. Germline loops: CDR1 LGHDT, CDR2 YNNKEL (reference sequence). The CDR3 totals 15 residues. V lost 4 bases to trimming and J lost 3 bases; unmatched junction nucleotides: 4. The CDR3 spells CASSLLLAGGYEQYF. In nucleotides, the CDR3 is TGTGCCAGCAGCCTCCTACTAGCGGGGGGCTACGAGCAGTACTTC.

This clonotype came up a few times. The chain uses TRBV9 and TRBJ2-3, with 7 bases identical to TRBD1. Trimming cost V 4 bases and J 0 bases; bases outside gene matches: 5. The CDR3 length is 15 residues. Germline CDR1 SGDLS, CDR2 YYNGEE. CDR3 sequence: CASSTHRGSTDTQYF. The DNA for the CDR3 is TGTGCCAGCAGCACCCACAGGGGAAGCACAGATACGCAGTATTTT.

This clonotype showed up many times. This chain joins TRBV6-4 and TRBJ2-1; the D gene is possibly TRBD2 (5 bases). Germline-derived CDR1 and CDR2 are MRHNA and SNTAGT. The CDR3 runs 14 residues. Trimming cost V 3 bases and J 9 bases, with 15 bases left between them. CDR3 protein: CASSEERFTGEQFF. The DNA for the CDR3 is TGTGCCAGCAGTGAGGAGCGGTTTACTGGTGAGCAGTTCTTC.